Each of the 30 T cell receptor beta chains below was sequenced from the same sample in a study of blood T cell repertoires in COVID-19. Clones were sequenced by immunoSEQ multiplex PCR, and TCRdb holds only the in-frame ones, with some missing. The sample includes around 200,000 clones, around 80% seen only once; the top ten take 6% to 8.5%. Sequencing was performed on peripheral blood. The receptors here all came from a human donor in a cohort sampled during active COVID-19.

This rearrangement joins TRBV7-9 to TRBJ1-2; 8 bases map to TRBD1. Germline CDR1 reads SEHNR; CDR2 reads FQNEAQ (reference sequence). V trimming: 5 bases; J trimming: 3 bases; junction bases outside the gene matches: 8. This CDR3 has 15 amino acids. CDR3 sequence (DNA): TGTGCCAGCAGCCTGGGGGCAGGGGGCGACTATGGCTACACCTTC. Protein product: CASSLGAGGDYGYTF.

This clone came up a few times. The genes are TRBV6-6 and TRBJ2-7; 8 nucleotides match TRBD2. CDR1 and CDR2 (germline): MNHNY, SVGAGI (reference sequence). The CDR3 spans 19 residues. The V gene end was trimmed by 5 bases and the J gene end by 2 bases; junction bases not matched to a gene: 20. In DNA form, the CDR3 reads TGTGCCAGCAGTCCGACCGCCCAAAAATCTGGCGGGGGGCCCTACGAGCAGTACTTC. Amino acid sequence: CASSPTAQKSGGGPYEQYF.

The chain recombines TRBV13 with TRBJ1-1; D unresolved. Germline V gives CDR1 PRHDT, CDR2 FYEKMQ (reference sequence). This CDR3 contains 12 residues. Trimming took 4 bases from V and 10 from J, leaving 13 bases between them. DNA for the CDR3: TGTGCCAGCAGCTCTCACGGGGTTCGAGCTTTCTTT. Its translation is CASSSHGVRAFF.

The V gene is TRBV7-2, the J gene TRBJ1-4; possibly TRBD1 for D (5 bases). The V gene lost 3 bases and the J gene lost 2 bases, with 10 bases spanning the gap. CDR3 length: 15 residues. The germline V gene has CDR1 SGHTA and CDR2 FQGNSA. This CDR3 is CASSLQGWTNEKLFF. In DNA form, the CDR3 reads TGTGCCAGCAGCTTGCAGGGATGGACTAATGAAAAACTGTTTTTT.

The chain joins TRBV7-9 to TRBJ1-2, with 7 bases that match TRBD1. CDR1 and CDR2 (germline): SEHNR, FQNEAQ (reference sequence). With 6 bases clipped from V and 1 base from J, the junction kept 8 bases outside the gene matches. This CDR3 spans 15 amino acids. The CDR3: CASSETGTFNYGYTF. CDR3 nucleotides: TGTGCCAGCAGTGAGACAGGGACGTTTAACTATGGCTACACCTTC.

This clone was counted only a few times. The chain recombines TRBV5-6 with TRBJ1-5; no clear D gene. Germline V lookup: CDR1 SGHDT, CDR2 YYEEEE. The CDR3 runs 15 residues. Trimming left V 0 bases short and J 1 base short, with 8 bases between. The CDR3 DNA reads as TGTGCCAGCAGCTTGGCAATGGCCAGCAATCAGCCCCAGCATTTT. Translating it yields CASSLAMASNQPQHF.

The chain joins TRBV7-9 to TRBJ2-5; no clear D gene. Germline CDR1 is SEHNR and CDR2 is FQNEAQ (reference sequence). The V end was cut by 5 bases, the J end by 4 bases, with 14 bases between. The CDR3 totals 14 residues. The CDR3 protein is CASSVARLVETQYF. Here the CDR3 DNA reads TGTGCCAGCAGCGTTGCGAGGCTCGTAGAGACCCAGTACTTC.

The J gene is TRBJ2-5, the V gene TRBV27; 9 bases are shared with TRBD1. Germline lookup yields CDR1 MNHEY and CDR2 SMNVEV (reference sequence). This CDR3 spans 14 amino acids. V was clipped by 5 bases and J by 3 bases; unmatched bases: 4. CDR3 protein: CASSQTGGKETQYF. The CDR3 bases are TGTGCCAGCAGTCAGACAGGGGGAAAAGAGACCCAGTACTTC.

This chain uses TRBV5-5 with TRBJ2-7, with TRBD2 matching over 8 bases. The length of the CDR3 is 14 residues. Looked up from germline, CDR1 is SGHKS and CDR2 is YYEKEE (reference sequence). J was trimmed by 4 bases and V by 0 bases; bases with no gene match: 3. The CDR3 loop is CASSLVSGGYEQYF. Here the CDR3 DNA reads TGTGCCAGCAGCTTGGTGTCGGGAGGGTACGAGCAGTACTTC.

This chain uses TRBV7-8 with TRBJ2-7; possibly TRBD1 for D (7 bases). The CDR3 totals 15 residues. In germline, CDR1 is SGHVS, CDR2 FQNEAQ. V gave up 0 bases and J gave up 5 bases, with 14 bases separating them. The chain's CDR3 is CASSLAWQGGHEQYF. In DNA form, the CDR3 reads TGTGCCAGCAGCTTAGCGTGGCAGGGGGGCCACGAGCAGTACTTC.

On this clone: Additional DNA sequences in this sample encode the identical CDR3. The gene calls are TRBV5-6 and TRBJ2-7, with a weak D call TRBD1 (6 bases). The CDR3 has 11 residues. The germline V gene has CDR1 SGHDT and CDR2 YYEEEE. Trimming left V 2 bases short and J 7 bases short, with 7 bases between. The CDR3 DNA sequence: TGTGCCAGCAGCTTAGGGGGTGAGCAGTACTTC. It codes for CASSLGGEQYF. The full variable domain, with the rest looked up from reference TRBV5-6 and TRBJ2-7, is DAGVTQSPTHLIKTRGQQVTLRCSPKSGHDTVSWYQQALGQGPQFIFQYYEEEERQRGNFPDRFSGHQFPNYSSELNVNALLLGDSALYLCASSLGGEQYFGPGTRLTVT.

J is TRBJ1-1 and V is TRBV7-9; tentatively, D is TRBD1 (5 bases). CDR3 size: 13 residues. Germline CDR1 and CDR2: SEHNR and FQNEAQ (reference sequence). The V and J ends lost 5 bases and 7 bases respectively, with 14 bases between them. The CDR3 sequence is CASSPPQGGEAFF. CDR3 in DNA: TGTGCCAGCAGCCCCCCCCAGGGAGGTGAAGCTTTCTTT.

This clone was seen a few times. V and J are TRBV3-1 (or the pseudogene TRBV3-2) and TRBJ2-7, with 16 bases fitting TRBD2. This CDR3 is built from 15 residues. CDR1 is LGHDT, CDR2 YNNKEL, per germline (reference sequence). Trimming cost V 4 bases and J 5 bases; bases outside gene matches: 2. CDR3 amino acids: CASSPGTSGRDEQYF. The CDR3 DNA reads TGTGCCAGCAGCCCCGGGACTAGCGGGAGGGACGAGCAGTACTTC.

V gene TRBV13 combines with J gene TRBJ1-2; D might be TRBD1 (6 bases). The CDR3 is 15 amino acids. Germline loops: CDR1 PRHDT, CDR2 FYEKMQ (reference sequence). Trimming removed 0 bases from V and 2 bases from J, with 10 bases in between. CDR3 sequence: CASSLGAGENYGYTF. The CDR3 DNA is TGTGCCAGCAGCTTAGGGGCAGGGGAGAACTATGGCTACACCTTC.

This chain joins TRBV5-1 and TRBJ2-7; TRBD2 matches 10 bases. The germline V gene encodes CDR1 SGHRS and CDR2 YFSETQ. The CDR3 has 15 residues. V was pared by 1 base and J by 6 bases, with 7 bases of the junction left unmatched. The CDR3 DNA reads TGCGCCAGCAGCTTGCCAGCGGGGGGGCAGCTCGAGCAGTACTTC. Protein sequence: CASSLPAGGQLEQYF. The full variable domain, in which reference TRBV5-1 and TRBJ2-7 provide the parts outside the CDR3, is KAGVTQTPRYLIKTRGQQVTLSCSPISGHRSVSWYQQTPGQGLQFLFEYFSETQRNKGNFPGRFSGRQFSNSRSEMNVSTLELGDSALYLCASSLPAGGQLEQYFGPGTRLTVT.

The genes are TRBV11-2 and TRBJ2-7; D gene unclear. The CDR3 totals 10 residues. The germline CDR1 and CDR2 sequences are SGHAT and FQNNGV. Trimming cost V 5 bases and J 6 bases, with 5 bases left between them. CDR3 in DNA: TGTGCCAGCAGCACTGGCGAGCAGTACTTC. This codes for CASSTGEQYF.

This sequence joins TRBV7-7 and TRBJ2-5, with TRBD2 matching over 14 bases. The CDR3 contains 17 residues. The V gene's germline CDR1 is SSHAT and CDR2 FNYEAQ (reference sequence). V dropped 5 bases and J dropped 5; count of bases not matched to a gene: 10. The CDR3 DNA sequence: TGTGCCAGCAGCCCACAAGGGGGACTAGCGGGGGAGGAGACCCAGTACTTC. The encoded protein is CASSPQGGLAGEETQYF.

The table lists this clone with a count of one. The CDR3 nucleotides are TGCGCCAGCAGAACACAGGGTTCTGGAAACACCATATATTTT. Amino acids: CASRTQGSGNTIYF. This chain joins TRBV5-1 and TRBJ1-3, with TRBD1 as a possible D gene (6 bases). V was pared by 5 bases and J by 1 base, with 10 bases between. The CDR3 has 14 residues. Germline CDR1 reads SGHRS; CDR2 reads YFSETQ.

The chain combines TRBV6-5 with TRBJ1-2, with TRBD1 matching 7 bases. Germline CDR1 is MNHEY and CDR2 is SVGAGI. The CDR3 sequence is 15 residues long. V shed 10 bases, J shed 4 bases, and the junction held 15 bases outside the gene matches. DNA for the CDR3: TGTGCCACCGCCGACACTTCGGACAGGCTCTATGGCTACACCTTC. Protein: CATADTSDRLYGYTF.

Comment on this clone: The same CDR3 is also encoded by other DNA sequences in this sample. The rearrangement uses TRBV6-5 and TRBJ2-6, with TRBD1 as a possible D gene (6 bases). CDR1 and CDR2 (germline): MNHEY, SVGAGI. V lost 0 bases and J lost 2, with 8 bases in between. This CDR3 spans 16 amino acids. CDR3 loop: CASSYSTGTGANVLTF. In nucleotides, the CDR3 is TGTGCCAGCAGTTACTCTACAGGGACTGGGGCCAACGTCCTGACTTTC.

The V and J genes are TRBV7-9 and TRBJ2-2; D is unclear. Germline lookup yields CDR1 SEHNR and CDR2 FQNEAQ (reference sequence). The CDR3 covers 15 residues. V was clipped by 6 bases and J by 5 bases, with 16 bases between them. Here the CDR3 DNA reads TGTGCCAGCAGTTCTTACCTAGGAAGAACCGGGGAGCTGTTTTTT. This translates into CASSSYLGRTGELFF.

The CDR3: CASSLGGWTGELFF. The CDR3 nucleotides are TGTGCCAGCAGCTTGGGCGGGTGGACCGGGGAGCTGTTTTTT. The V and J genes are TRBV5-6 and TRBJ2-2, with a possible D match to TRBD2 (5 bases). CDR1 and CDR2 from the germline V gene are SGHDT and YYEEEE. The CDR3 consists of 14 residues. V lost 0 bases, J lost 5 bases, and 8 bases lay in between.

The J gene is TRBJ2-2, the V gene TRBV7-9; 9 bases match TRBD2. CDR1 is SEHNR and CDR2 is FQNEAQ in the germline V gene (reference sequence). Trimming took 4 bases from V and 4 from J; bases not matched to a gene: 7. This CDR3 has 16 amino acids. In nucleotides, the CDR3 is TGTGCCAGCAGCTCGGGCGGGGGGGCGAGCACCGGGGAGCTGTTTTTT. As protein: CASSSGGGASTGELFF.

This clone was detected only a few times. The chain combines TRBV24-1 with TRBJ2-2; 9 nucleotides line up with TRBD1. Unmatched junction bases numbered 9, after V lost 4 bases and J lost 7 bases. The CDR3 is made up of 16 amino acids. Germline V CDR1 and CDR2: KGHDR, SFDVKD. This CDR3 reads CATSDQTGQGVGELFF. The CDR3 DNA is TGTGCCACCAGTGACCAGACGGGACAGGGAGTCGGGGAGCTGTTTTTT.

This rearrangement joins TRBV4-1 to TRBJ1-2; D is possibly TRBD1 (6 bases). Germline V gene sequence: CDR1 MGHRA, CDR2 YSYEKL. The CDR3 runs to 17 residues. The germline V and J ends were trimmed by 1 base and 5 bases, with 20 bases remaining between them. The CDR3 loop reads CASSQAGVGQDLYGYTF. CDR3 in DNA: TGCGCCAGCAGCCAAGCGGGTGTGGGACAAGACCTTTATGGCTACACCTTC.

The chain joins TRBV9 to TRBJ2-3, with D possibly being TRBD2 (7 bases). The CDR3 runs 15 residues. Trimming removed 2 bases at V and 0 bases at J, with 10 bases between. From germline, CDR1 is SGDLS and CDR2 YYNGEE. The chain's CDR3 is CASSVRGGSTDTQYF. The CDR3 nucleotides read TGTGCCAGCAGCGTTAGGGGGGGAAGCACAGATACGCAGTATTTT.

The genes are TRBV5-1 and TRBJ2-7; 7 positions agree with TRBD1. This CDR3 contains 13 residues. J lost 6 bases, V lost 4 bases, and 7 bases had no gene match. Germline values: CDR1 SGHRS, CDR2 YFSETQ. The CDR3 here is CASSPETGAEQYF. In DNA, the CDR3 is TGCGCCAGCAGCCCGGAAACAGGGGCCGAGCAGTACTTC.

The V gene is TRBV9, the J gene TRBJ2-5; 13 nucleotides align to TRBD2. The CDR3 consists of 16 residues. V gave up 3 bases and J gave up 2 bases; unmatched junction bases: 4. Germline CDR1 reads SGDLS; CDR2 reads YYNGEE. The CDR3: CASSGLTSGGQETQYF. The DNA for the CDR3 is TGTGCCAGCAGCGGCCTGACTAGCGGGGGGCAAGAGACCCAGTACTTC.

The rearrangement links TRBV6-1 to TRBJ1-2; 7 bases are shared with TRBD1. V lost 3 bases to trimming and J lost 4 bases; unmatched junction nucleotides: 11. The germline CDR1 and CDR2 sequences are MNHNS and SASEGT. This CDR3 spans 16 amino acids. CDR3: CASSETGTVFGYGYTF. The CDR3, as DNA: TGTGCCAGCAGTGAGACCGGGACAGTTTTTGGCTATGGCTACACCTTC.

V and J are TRBV12-3 or TRBV12-4 and TRBJ1-1; tentative D call: TRBD1 (6 bases). V lost 6 bases and J lost 5, with 10 bases in between. The CDR3 is made up of 12 amino acids. CDR3 DNA: TGTGCCAGCAGCCCGAGGGGGACTGAAGCTTTCTTT. This codes for CASSPRGTEAFF.